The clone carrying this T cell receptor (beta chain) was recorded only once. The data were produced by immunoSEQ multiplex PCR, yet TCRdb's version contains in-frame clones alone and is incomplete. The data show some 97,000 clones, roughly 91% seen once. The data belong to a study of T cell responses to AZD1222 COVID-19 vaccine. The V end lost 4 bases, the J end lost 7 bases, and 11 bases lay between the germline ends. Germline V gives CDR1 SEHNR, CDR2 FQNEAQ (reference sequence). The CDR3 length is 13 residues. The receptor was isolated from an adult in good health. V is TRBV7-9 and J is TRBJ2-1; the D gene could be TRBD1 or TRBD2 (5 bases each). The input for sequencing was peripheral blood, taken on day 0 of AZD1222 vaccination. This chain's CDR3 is CASSSPGRNEQFF. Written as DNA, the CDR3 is TGTGCCAGCAGCTCACCAGGGAGAAATGAGCAGTTCTTC.